The rows below give T cell receptor beta chains drawn from one sample of a study of OX40 agonist ivuxolimab in advanced cancers. Assay: immunoSEQ multiplex PCR; the TCRdb copy retains only in-frame clones and omits some. The sample has 26,000 or so clones, 65% to 85% seen once. The specimen was CD4+ or CD8+ T cells sorted from blood, collected in a trial of the OX40 agonist ivuxolimab. These receptors all come from an adult with an advanced solid tumor such as melanoma, head and neck, liver or kidney cancer. Each CDR3 is given with its conserved first and last residue. The order of the fields is J gene, V gene, clone size, D gene, CDR3 DNA, CDR3 protein. D genes are given only for firm matches. Some rows have no size entry. The others give once, few or many, or a class for an expanded clone.

TRBJ2-7 | TRBV29-1 | . | . | TGCAGCGTTGTGGCTAGGACAGCCTACGAGCAGTACTTC | CSVVARTAYEQYF
TRBJ1-3 | TRBV6-4 | . | TRBD1 | TGTGCCAGCACAGGACAGGGAGACTCTGGAAACACCATATATTTT | CASTGQGDSGNTIYF
TRBJ1-2 | TRBV7-2 | . | . | TGTGCCAGCAGCTTAGCGCTAGACCCGCGGGGGATAGAAGAAGGCTACACCTTC | CASSLALDPRGIEEGYTF
TRBJ2-1 | TRBV14 | . | TRBD2 | TGTGCCAGCAGCCCAAGAGGTAGCGGGAGGGTTAGGCAGTTCTTC | CASSPRGSGRVRQFF
TRBJ2-5 | TRBV6-1 | medium-sized | . | TGTGCCAGCAGTGGGACCCAGTACTTC | CASSGTQYF
TRBJ2-7 | TRBV28 | . | . | TGTGCCAGCAGTTTCTCCGGGGTAAGAGCCTACGAGCAGTACTTC | CASSFSGVRAYEQYF
TRBJ1-1 | TRBV7-2 | . | . | TGTGCCAGCAGCTTGGGCCTCGTGAACACTGAAGCTTTCTTT | CASSLGLVNTEAFF
TRBJ2-3 | TRBV7-7 | . | . | TGTGCCAGCAGCTTTAGGGGGATTTCTAGCACAGATACGCAGTATTTT | CASSFRGISSTDTQYF
TRBJ1-1 | TRBV13 | . | . | TGTGCCAGCAGCTTAGGTGGAAACACTGAAGCTTTCTTT | CASSLGGNTEAFF
TRBJ1-1 | TRBV5-1 | once | . | TGCGCCAGCAGCTTGGCAGGGGAGGGGACTGAAGCTTTCTTT | CASSLAGEGTEAFF
TRBJ2-1 | TRBV11-3 | few | . | TGTGCCAGCAGCTTAGTAGCAAATGAGCAGTTCTTC | CASSLVANEQFF
TRBJ2-7 | TRBV4-1 | . | TRBD1 | TGCGCCAGCAGCCAAGGAAGGGGGCTCTCCTACGAGCAGTACTTC | CASSQGRGLSYEQYF
TRBJ1-4 | TRBV28 | . | . | TGTGCCAGCAGTTTTCAGGGTGTAGCAACTAATGAAAAACTGTTTTTT | CASSFQGVATNEKLFF
TRBJ1-1 | TRBV7-6 | . | . | TGTGCCAGCAGCCCCGTCGCAGGCACTGAAGCTTTCTTT | CASSPVAGTEAFF
TRBJ1-5 | TRBV27 | . | TRBD1 | TGTGCCACCTGGGACAGGGAGGACCAGCCCCAGCATTTT | CATWDREDQPQHF
TRBJ2-7 | TRBV5-1 | few | TRBD1 | TGCGCCAGCAGCTTGGAATCCGGACAGGGCTTTTCCTACGAGCAGTACTTC | CASSLESGQGFSYEQYF
TRBJ2-2 | TRBV14 | . | . | TGTGCCAGCAGCCAAGCTCCCTGGACACCGCCGAACACCGGGGAGCTGTTTTTT | CASSQAPWTPPNTGELFF
TRBJ1-1 | TRBV27 | few | TRBD1 | TGTGCCAGCAGTTTAACAGGGGAGACTGAAGCTTTCTTT | CASSLTGETEAFF
TRBJ2-1 | TRBV2 | . | . | TGTGCCAGCTCGGACCAAGCGGATGAGCAGTTCTTC | CASSDQADEQFF
TRBJ2-1 | TRBV5-3 | . | TRBD2 | TGTGCCAGAAGGAGGCGGGGACTAGCGGGAGTTGATGAGCAGTTCTTC | CARRRRGLAGVDEQFF
TRBJ2-1 | TRBV7-2 | . | TRBD2 | TGTGCCAGCAGCCCCGTAGCGGGGGGGCCCAATGAGCAGTTCTTC | CASSPVAGGPNEQFF
TRBJ1-2 | TRBV7-2 | . | . | TGTGCCAGCAGCTTTACAGGGTCTGACTATGGCTACACCTTC | CASSFTGSDYGYTF
TRBJ2-7 | TRBV7-3 | . | TRBD2 | TGTGCCAGCAGCTCAGGGGTTAGCGGGAGGATACCCGACGAGCAGTACTTC | CASSSGVSGRIPDEQYF
TRBJ2-7 | TRBV4-1 | . | . | TGCGCCAGCAGCTCCTGGACAGACTCCTCCTACGAGCAGTACTTC | CASSSWTDSSYEQYF
TRBJ1-1 | TRBV6-5 | . | TRBD1 | TGTGCCAGCAGTGGGACAGGTGGATTGAACACTGAAGCTTTCTTT | CASSGTGGLNTEAFF
TRBJ2-2 | TRBV4-1 | . | . | TGCGCCAGCAGGGATACCGGGGAGCTGTTTTTT | CASRDTGELFF
TRBJ1-4 | TRBV7-9 | . | . | TGTGCCAGCAGCCCCCACAGGTCACCTAATGAAAAACTGTTTTTT | CASSPHRSPNEKLFF
TRBJ1-1 | TRBV19 | . | . | TGTGCCAGTAGTATTGGGATGAACACTGAAGCTTTCTTT | CASSIGMNTEAFF
TRBJ2-1 | TRBV11-2 | once | . | TGTGCCAGCAGCCCCAGGACTGTAACCAATGAGCAGTTCTTC | CASSPRTVTNEQFF
TRBJ2-7 | TRBV9 | . | . | TGTGCCAGCAGCGTAACTCCCTCCGGATACGAGCAGTACTTC | CASSVTPSGYEQYF
TRBJ2-3 | TRBV7-2 | . | . | TGTGCCAGCAGCTTGGAAGGTGGCGGCACAGATACGCAGTATTTT | CASSLEGGGTDTQYF
TRBJ2-1 | TRBV7-9 | once | . | TGTGCCAGCGGATTCGGCCCCTCCTACAATGAGCAGTTCTTC | CASGFGPSYNEQFF
TRBJ2-7 | TRBV5-5 | medium-sized | TRBD1 | TGTGCCAGCAGCTTGGGGACAGGGTTGTCCTACGAGCAGTACTTC | CASSLGTGLSYEQYF
TRBJ1-4 | TRBV7-9 | . | TRBD1 | TGTGCCAGCAGCTTGGGACAGGGAGTCGAAAAACTGTTTTTT | CASSLGQGVEKLFF
TRBJ2-7 | TRBV9 | . | TRBD1 | TGTGCCAGCAGCCTAGAGGGGACAGGGGCTTTCGAGCAGTACTTC | CASSLEGTGAFEQYF
TRBJ2-7 | TRBV2 | . | . | TGTGCCAGCGGGTCCCCTAACGAGCAGTACTTC | CASGSPNEQYF
TRBJ2-7 | TRBV29-1 | . | TRBD2 | TGCAGCGTTGTTTCGAGTAGGACTAGCGGACCGATCCCTATTACCTACGAGCAGTACTTC | CSVVSSRTSGPIPITYEQYF
TRBJ1-1 | TRBV7-2 | medium-sized | . | TGTGCCAGCAGCCCCCTCGAGGGACTCTGGAACACTGAAGCTTTCTTT | CASSPLEGLWNTEAFF
TRBJ2-7 | TRBV7-6 | . | . | TGTGCCAGCAGCTCCCCCAGTCACGAGCAGTACTTC | CASSSPSHEQYF
TRBJ1-2 | TRBV4-2 | . | . | TGTGCCAGCAGCCAAGATCCTGGGAGGCAGTCCTATGGCTACACCTTC | CASSQDPGRQSYGYTF
TRBJ1-2 | TRBV28 | . | TRBD1 | TGTGCCAGCAGTCCCCGGGACAGGGGGCGGGCTAACTATGGCTACACCTTC | CASSPRDRGRANYGYTF
TRBJ1-1 | TRBV6-5 | . | . | TGTGCCAGCAGTCCAGGGTCGAACCCTGAAGCTTTCTTT | CASSPGSNPEAFF
TRBJ2-3 | TRBV7-2 | . | . | TGTGCCAGCAGCTTAGTGACGGCCTTCACAGATACGCAGTATTTT | CASSLVTAFTDTQYF
TRBJ2-3 | TRBV30 | . | . | TGTGCCTGGAGTGTAATGAGCGAATACACAGATACGCAGTATTTT | CAWSVMSEYTDTQYF
TRBJ1-1 | TRBV5-1 | . | TRBD1 | TGCGCCAGCAGTTCCGGGACAGGGGTTCTGGAAACTGAAGCTTTCTTT | CASSSGTGVLETEAFF
TRBJ2-2 | TRBV12-5 | . | TRBD2 | TGTGCTAGTGGTCCGACAACGGGACTAGCGGGAGTCGGGGAGCTGTTTTTT | CASGPTTGLAGVGELFF
TRBJ1-5 | TRBV5-1 | . | . | TGCGCCAGCAGCGTGTGGGGCAATCAGCCCCAGCATTTT | CASSVWGNQPQHF
TRBJ2-1 | TRBV30 | once | . | TGTGCCTGGAGCACCCGTGACGAGCAGTTCTTC | CAWSTRDEQFF
TRBJ2-7 | TRBV9 | . | . | TGTGCCAGCAGCGGAAGACAGAACTCCTACGAGCAGTACTTC | CASSGRQNSYEQYF
TRBJ1-5 | TRBV13 | . | . | TGTGCCAGCAGCTTAACGGGGTGGCAGAATCAGCCCCAGCATTTT | CASSLTGWQNQPQHF
TRBJ2-7 | TRBV6-5 | . | TRBD2 | TGTGCCAGCAGCCCAGTCGTGCGGGGGGCCTACGAGCAGTACTTC | CASSPVVRGAYEQYF
TRBJ1-2 | TRBV5-5 | . | . | TGTGCCAGCAGCGCGGGGGTAGGGCTCGGCTACACCTTC | CASSAGVGLGYTF
TRBJ2-7 | TRBV11-2 | . | . | TGTGCCAGCAGCTTAGCCAGCAAGTACGAGCAGTACTTC | CASSLASKYEQYF
TRBJ1-1 | TRBV25-1 | . | . | TGTGCCAGCAGTGATCCGGGGCGAGGTGAAGCTTTCTTT | CASSDPGRGEAFF
TRBJ2-5 | TRBV9 | . | . | TGTGCCAGCAGCGTAGGGGGGACACGACGTGAGACCCAGTACTTC | CASSVGGTRRETQYF